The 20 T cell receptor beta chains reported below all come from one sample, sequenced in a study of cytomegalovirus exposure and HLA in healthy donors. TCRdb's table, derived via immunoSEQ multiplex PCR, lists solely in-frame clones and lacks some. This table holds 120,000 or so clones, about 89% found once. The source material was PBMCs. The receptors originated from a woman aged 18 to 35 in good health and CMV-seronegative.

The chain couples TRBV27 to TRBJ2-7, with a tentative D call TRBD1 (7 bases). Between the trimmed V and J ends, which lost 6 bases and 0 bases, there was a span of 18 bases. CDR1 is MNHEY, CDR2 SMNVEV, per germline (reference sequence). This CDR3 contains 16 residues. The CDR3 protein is CASSAGGTASSYEQYF. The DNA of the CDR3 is TGTGCCAGCAGCGCAGGGGGGACAGCAAGCTCCTACGAGCAGTACTTC.

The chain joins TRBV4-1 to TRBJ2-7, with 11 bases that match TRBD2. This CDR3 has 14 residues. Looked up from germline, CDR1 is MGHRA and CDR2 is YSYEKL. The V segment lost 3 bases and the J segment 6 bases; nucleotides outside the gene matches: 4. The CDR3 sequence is CASSHLAGGGEQYF. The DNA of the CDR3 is TGCGCCAGCAGCCACTTAGCGGGAGGGGGCGAGCAGTACTTC.

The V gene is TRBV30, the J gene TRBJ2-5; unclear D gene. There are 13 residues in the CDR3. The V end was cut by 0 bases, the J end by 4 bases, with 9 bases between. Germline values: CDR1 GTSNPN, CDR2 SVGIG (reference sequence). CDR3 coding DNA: TGTGCCTGGAGTGTGGGCTATGTAGAGACCCAGTACTTC. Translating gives CAWSVGYVETQYF.

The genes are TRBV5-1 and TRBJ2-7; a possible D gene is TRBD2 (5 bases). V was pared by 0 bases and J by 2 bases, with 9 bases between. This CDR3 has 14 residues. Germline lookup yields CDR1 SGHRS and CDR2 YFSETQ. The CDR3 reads CASSLDEGTYEQYF. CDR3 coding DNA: TGCGCCAGCAGCTTGGACGAGGGTACCTACGAGCAGTACTTC.

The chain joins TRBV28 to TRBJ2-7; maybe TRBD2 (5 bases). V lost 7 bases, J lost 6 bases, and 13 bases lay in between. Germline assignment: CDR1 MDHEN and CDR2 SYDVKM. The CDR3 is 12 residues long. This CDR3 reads CASIQHGGEQYF. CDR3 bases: TGTGCCAGCATACAGCACGGAGGCGAGCAGTACTTC. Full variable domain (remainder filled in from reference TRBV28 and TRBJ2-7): DVKVTQSSRYLVKRTGEKVFLECVQDMDHENMFWYRQDPGLGLRLIYFSYDVKMKEKGDIPEGYSVSREKKERFSLILESASTNQTSMYLCASIQHGGEQYFGPGTRLTVT.

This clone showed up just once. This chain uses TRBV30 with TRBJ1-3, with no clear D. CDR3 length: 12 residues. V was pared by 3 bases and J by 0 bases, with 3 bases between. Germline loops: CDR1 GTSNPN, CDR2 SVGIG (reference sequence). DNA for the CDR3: TGTGCCTGGAGCCGCTCTGGAAACACCATATATTTT. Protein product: CAWSRSGNTIYF. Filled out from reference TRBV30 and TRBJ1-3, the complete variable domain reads SQTIHQWPATLVQPVGSPLSLECTVEGTSNPNLYWYRQAAGRGLQLLFYSVGIGQISSEVPQNLSASRPQDRQFILSSKKLLLSDSGFYLCAWSRSGNTIYFGEGSWLTVV.

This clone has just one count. CDR3 DNA: TGTGCCAGTTTAGCGGGATGGAACACCGGGGAGCTGTTTTTT. Residues: CASLAGWNTGELFF. V and J are TRBV6-1 and TRBJ2-2, with 8 positions matching TRBD2. The CDR3 has 14 amino acids. The germline gives CDR1 MNHNS, CDR2 SASEGT. The J segment lost 1 base and the V segment lost 9 bases, leaving 4 bases of the junction unmatched.

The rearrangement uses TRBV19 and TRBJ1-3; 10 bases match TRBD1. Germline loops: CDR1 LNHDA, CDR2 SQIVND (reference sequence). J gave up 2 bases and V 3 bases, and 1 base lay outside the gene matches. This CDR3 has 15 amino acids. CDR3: CASSMDRGAGNTIYF. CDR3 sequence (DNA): TGTGCCAGTAGTATGGACAGGGGGGCTGGAAACACCATATATTTT.

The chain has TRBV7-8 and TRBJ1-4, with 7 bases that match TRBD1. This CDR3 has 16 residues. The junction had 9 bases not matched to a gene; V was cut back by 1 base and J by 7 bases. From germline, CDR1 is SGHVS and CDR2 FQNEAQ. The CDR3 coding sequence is TGTGCCAGCAGCTTAGGAAAGACAGGGCGGGGTGAAAAACTGTTTTTT. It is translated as CASSLGKTGRGEKLFF.

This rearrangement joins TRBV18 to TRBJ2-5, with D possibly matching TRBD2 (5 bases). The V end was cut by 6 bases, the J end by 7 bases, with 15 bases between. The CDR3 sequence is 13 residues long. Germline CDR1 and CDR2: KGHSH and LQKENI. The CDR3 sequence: CASSLERVRTQYF. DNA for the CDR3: TGTGCCAGCTCGCTGGAGAGGGTCAGGACCCAGTACTTC.

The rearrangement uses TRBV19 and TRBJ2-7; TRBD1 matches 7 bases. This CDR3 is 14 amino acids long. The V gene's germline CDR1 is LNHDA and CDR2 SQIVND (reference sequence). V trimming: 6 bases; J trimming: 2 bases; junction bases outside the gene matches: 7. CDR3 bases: TGTGCCAGTAGCCTACAGGGGTCGGCCTACGAGCAGTACTTC. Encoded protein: CASSLQGSAYEQYF.

CDR3 bases: TGCGCCAGCAGCCAACTTCCTGGCGGGATCAATGAGCAGTTCTTC. This codes for CASSQLPGGINEQFF. The V and J genes are TRBV4-1 and TRBJ2-1; tentatively, D is TRBD2 (6 bases). V was pared by 2 bases and J by 6 bases, with 14 bases between. The CDR3 is made up of 15 amino acids. Looked up from germline, CDR1 is MGHRA and CDR2 is YSYEKL.

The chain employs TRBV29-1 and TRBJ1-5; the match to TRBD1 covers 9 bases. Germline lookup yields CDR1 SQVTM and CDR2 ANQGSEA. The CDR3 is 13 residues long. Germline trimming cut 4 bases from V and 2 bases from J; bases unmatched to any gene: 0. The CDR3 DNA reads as TGCAGCGTTGGGACAGGGGGCAATCAGCCCCAGCATTTT. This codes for CSVGTGGNQPQHF.

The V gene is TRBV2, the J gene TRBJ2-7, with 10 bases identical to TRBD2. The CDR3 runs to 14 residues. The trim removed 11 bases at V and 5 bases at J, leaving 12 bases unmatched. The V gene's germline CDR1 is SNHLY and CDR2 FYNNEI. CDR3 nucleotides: TGTGCCTCTACAAGGGGGCTAGCGGGAGACGAGCAGTACTTC. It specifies CASTRGLAGDEQYF.

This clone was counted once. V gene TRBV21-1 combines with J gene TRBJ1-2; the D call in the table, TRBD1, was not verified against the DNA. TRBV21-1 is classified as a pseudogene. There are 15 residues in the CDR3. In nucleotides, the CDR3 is TGTGCCAGCAGCAAAGGGTCAGGGGACCCTGGTGGCTACACCTTC. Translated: CASSKGSGDPGGYTF.

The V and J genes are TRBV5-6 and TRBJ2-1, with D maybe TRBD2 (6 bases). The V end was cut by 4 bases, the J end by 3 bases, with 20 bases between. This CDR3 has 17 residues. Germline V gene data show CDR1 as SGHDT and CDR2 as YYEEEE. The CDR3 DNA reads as TGTGCCAGCAGCCTGCCCTCTCCTAGCGAATACTACAATGAGCAGTTCTTC. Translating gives CASSLPSPSEYYNEQFF.

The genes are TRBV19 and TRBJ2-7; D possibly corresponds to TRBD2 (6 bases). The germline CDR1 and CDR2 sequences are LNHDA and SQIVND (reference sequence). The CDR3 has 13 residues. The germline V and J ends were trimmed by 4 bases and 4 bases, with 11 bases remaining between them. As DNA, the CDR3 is TGTGCCAGTAGTAGCGGGACGGGGTACGAGCAGTACTTC. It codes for CASSSGTGYEQYF.

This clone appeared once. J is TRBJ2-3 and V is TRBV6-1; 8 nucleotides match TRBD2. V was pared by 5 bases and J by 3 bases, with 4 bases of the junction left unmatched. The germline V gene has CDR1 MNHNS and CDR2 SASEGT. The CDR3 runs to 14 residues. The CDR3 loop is CASSSGSWTDTQYF. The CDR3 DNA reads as TGTGCCAGCAGTAGCGGGAGCTGGACAGATACGCAGTATTTT.

The CDR3 loop is CASSQDSTEAFF. The CDR3 coding sequence is TGTGCCAGCAGTCAAGACAGCACTGAAGCTTTCTTT. This rearrangement joins TRBV2 to TRBJ1-1, with D possibly TRBD1 on 5 matching bases. The CDR3 is 12 amino acids. Trimming stripped 5 bases from V and 4 bases from J, with 8 bases between. Germline V gene data show CDR1 as SNHLY and CDR2 as FYNNEI.

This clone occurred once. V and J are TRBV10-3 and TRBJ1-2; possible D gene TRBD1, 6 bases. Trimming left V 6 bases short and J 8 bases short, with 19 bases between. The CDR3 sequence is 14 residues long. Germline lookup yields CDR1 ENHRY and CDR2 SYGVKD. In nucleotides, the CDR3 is TGTGCCATCAGGACCCAGGGGCGCTTATTAGGCTACACCTTC. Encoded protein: CAIRTQGRLLGYTF.